This T cell receptor beta chain is drawn from a study of blood T cell repertoires in COVID-19. For the study at large: The origin of the acute and convalescent COVID-19 samples was the United States, Italy and Spain.

Participants' own reports of clinical history determined their cohort assignment. This CDR3 is built from 12 residues. Germline CDR1 and CDR2: ENHRY and SYGVKD. Trimming cost V 1 base and J 10 bases, with 8 bases left between them. Authors' data handling: Nucleated cell counts were estimated from reference gene primer amplification. Only in-frame clones appear in the TCRdb table, and some are missing; sequencing was by immunoSEQ multiplex PCR. V, J and clone size reflect that table, while D and trimming were determined from the DNA. This sample has approximately 220,000 clones; roughly 84% occur once, and the top ten carry approximately 6.6%. This clone was seen a few times.

The clonotype comes from a woman aged 40 to 49 who had recovered from COVID-19. The chain couples TRBV10-3 to TRBJ2-1; D not certain. Source material: PBMCs or T cells enriched from blood (not recorded which). CDR3 nucleotides: TGTGCCATCAGTGAGTTGAGCTCGGAGCAGTTCTTC. Translated, it gives CAISELSSEQFF.